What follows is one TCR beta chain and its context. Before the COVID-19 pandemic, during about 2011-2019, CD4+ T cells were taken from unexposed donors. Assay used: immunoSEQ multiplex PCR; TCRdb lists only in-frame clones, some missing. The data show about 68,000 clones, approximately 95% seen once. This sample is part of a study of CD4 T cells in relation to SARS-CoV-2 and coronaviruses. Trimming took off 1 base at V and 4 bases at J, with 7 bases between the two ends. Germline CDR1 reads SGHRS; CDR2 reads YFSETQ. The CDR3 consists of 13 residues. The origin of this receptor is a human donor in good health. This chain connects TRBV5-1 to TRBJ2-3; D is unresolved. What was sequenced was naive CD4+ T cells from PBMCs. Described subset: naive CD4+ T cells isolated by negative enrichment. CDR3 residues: CASSLTRPDTQYF. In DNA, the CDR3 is TGCGCCAGCAGCTTGACCAGACCAGATACGCAGTATTTT. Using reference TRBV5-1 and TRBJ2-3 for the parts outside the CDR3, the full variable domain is KAGVTQTPRYLIKTRGQQVTLSCSPISGHRSVSWYQQTPGQGLQFLFEYFSETQRNKGNFPGRFSGRQFSNSRSEMNVSTLELGDSALYLCASSLTRPDTQYFGPGTRLTVL.